This T cell receptor (beta chain) was sequenced during a study of Ad26.COV2.S vaccination and SARS-CoV-2 variants. Unmatched junction bases numbered 14, after V lost 6 bases and J lost 7 bases. Germline-derived CDR1 and CDR2 are KGHDR and SFDVKD. CDR3 length equals 15 residues. Noted treatment: around 19 received Ad26.COV2.S at low or high dose, single or two shots; about 5 received placebo; per-sample allocation not given. Repertoires come from day 63 after the first vaccine or placebo injection. Only in-frame clones appear in the TCRdb table, and some are missing; sequencing was by immunoSEQ multiplex PCR. The table records some 320,000 clones, roughly 80% of them present only once.

The sequence derives from a person between 18 and 60 years old who received the Ad26.COV2.S COVID-19 vaccine or a placebo. This material consisted of peripheral blood, taken in a trial of Ad26.COV2.S vaccine versus placebo. The chain joins TRBV24-1 to TRBJ2-7; 7 bases match TRBD2. The CDR3 bases are TGTGCCACCAGTAACTCTGGGGCAGCGGGGCGGGAGCAGTACTTC. Translated, it gives CATSNSGAAGREQYF.